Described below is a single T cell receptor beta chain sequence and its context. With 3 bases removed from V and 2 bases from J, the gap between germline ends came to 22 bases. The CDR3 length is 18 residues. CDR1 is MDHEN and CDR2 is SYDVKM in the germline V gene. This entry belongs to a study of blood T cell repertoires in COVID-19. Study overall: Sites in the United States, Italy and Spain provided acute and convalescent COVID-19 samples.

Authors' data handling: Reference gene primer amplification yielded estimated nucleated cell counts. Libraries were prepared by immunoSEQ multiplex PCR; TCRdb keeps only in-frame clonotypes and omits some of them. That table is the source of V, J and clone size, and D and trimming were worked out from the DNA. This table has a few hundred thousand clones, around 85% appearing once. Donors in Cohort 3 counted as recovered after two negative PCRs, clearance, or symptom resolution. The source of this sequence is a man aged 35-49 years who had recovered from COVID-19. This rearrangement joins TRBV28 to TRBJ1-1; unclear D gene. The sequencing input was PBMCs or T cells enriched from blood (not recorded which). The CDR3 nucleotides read TGTGCCAGCAGTTTTTTGCTGCGGGCAGGACTACTTAACACTGAAGCTTTCTTT. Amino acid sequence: CASSFLLRAGLLNTEAFF.